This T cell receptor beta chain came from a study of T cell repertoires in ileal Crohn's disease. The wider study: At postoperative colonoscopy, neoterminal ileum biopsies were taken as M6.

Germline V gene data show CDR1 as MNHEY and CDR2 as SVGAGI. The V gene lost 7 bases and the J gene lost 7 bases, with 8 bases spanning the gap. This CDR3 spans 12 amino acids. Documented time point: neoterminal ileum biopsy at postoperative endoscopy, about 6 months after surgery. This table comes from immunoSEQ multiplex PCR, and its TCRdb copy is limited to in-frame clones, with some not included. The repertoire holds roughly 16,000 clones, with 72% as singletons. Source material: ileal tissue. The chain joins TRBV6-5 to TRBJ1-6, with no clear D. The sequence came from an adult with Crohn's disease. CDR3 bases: TGTGCCAGCAAAATCCTGAATTCACCCCTCCACTTT. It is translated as CASKILNSPLHF.